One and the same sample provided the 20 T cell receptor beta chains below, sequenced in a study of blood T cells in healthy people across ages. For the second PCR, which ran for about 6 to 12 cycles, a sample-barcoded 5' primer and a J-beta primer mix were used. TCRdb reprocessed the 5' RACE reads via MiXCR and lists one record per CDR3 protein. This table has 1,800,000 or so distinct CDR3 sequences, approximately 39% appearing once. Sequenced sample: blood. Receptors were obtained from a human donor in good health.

Here the CDR3 reads CASSLQRLAKGEQFF. The CDR3 nucleotides read TGTGCCAGCAGTCTACAGAGACTAGCGAAGGGTGAGCAGTTCTTC. V and J are TRBV28 and TRBJ2-1, with 8 bases matching TRBD2. J lost 9 bases, V lost 5 bases, and 12 bases had no gene match. Germline V lookup: CDR1 MDHEN, CDR2 SYDVKM. CDR3 length equals 15 residues.

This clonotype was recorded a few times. DNA for the CDR3: TGTGCCAGCAGTTCGGGAGGGGGGGCAGATACGCAGTATTTT. The encoded protein is CASSSGGGADTQYF. V gene TRBV12-3 or TRBV12-4 combines with J gene TRBJ2-3; 8 positions agree with TRBD2. The CDR3 is 14 amino acids. The V gene end was trimmed by 4 bases and the J gene end by 4 bases; junction bases not matched to a gene: 4.

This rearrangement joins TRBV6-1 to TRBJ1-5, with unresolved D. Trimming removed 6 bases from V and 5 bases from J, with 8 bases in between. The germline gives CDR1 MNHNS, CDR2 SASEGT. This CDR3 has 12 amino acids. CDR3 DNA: TGTGCCAGCAGGGACGGGGATCAGCCCCAGCATTTT. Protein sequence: CASRDGDQPQHF.

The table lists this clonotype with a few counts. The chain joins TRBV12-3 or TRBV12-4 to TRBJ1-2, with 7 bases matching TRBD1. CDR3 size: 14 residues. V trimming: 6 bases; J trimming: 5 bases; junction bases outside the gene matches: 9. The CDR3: CASSDGEGAYGYTF. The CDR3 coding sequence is TGTGCCAGCAGCGATGGAGAGGGGGCTTATGGCTACACCTTC.

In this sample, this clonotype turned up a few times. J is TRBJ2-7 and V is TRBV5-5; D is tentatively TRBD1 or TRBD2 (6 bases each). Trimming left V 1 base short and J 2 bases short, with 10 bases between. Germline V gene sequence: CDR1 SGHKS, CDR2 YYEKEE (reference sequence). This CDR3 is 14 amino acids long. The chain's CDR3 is CASSLHGGPYEQYF. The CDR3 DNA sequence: TGTGCCAGCAGCTTGCACGGGGGCCCCTACGAGCAGTACTTC. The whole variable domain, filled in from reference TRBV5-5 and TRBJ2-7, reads DAGVTQSPTHLIKTRGQQVTLRCSPISGHKSVSWYQQVLGQGPQFIFQYYEKEERGRGNFPDRFSARQFPNYSSELNVNALLLGDSALYLCASSLHGGPYEQYFGPGTRLTVT.

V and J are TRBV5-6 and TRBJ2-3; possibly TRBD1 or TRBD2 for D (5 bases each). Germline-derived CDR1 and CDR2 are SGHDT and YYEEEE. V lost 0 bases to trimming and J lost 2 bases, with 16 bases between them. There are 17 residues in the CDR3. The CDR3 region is CASSLDTGTWVTDTQYF. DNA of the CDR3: TGTGCCAGCAGCTTGGACACCGGGACGTGGGTCACAGATACGCAGTATTTT. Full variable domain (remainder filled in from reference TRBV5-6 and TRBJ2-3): DAGVTQSPTHLIKTRGQQVTLRCSPKSGHDTVSWYQQALGQGPQFIFQYYEEEERQRGNFPDRFSGHQFPNYSSELNVNALLLGDSALYLCASSLDTGTWVTDTQYFGPGTRLTVL.

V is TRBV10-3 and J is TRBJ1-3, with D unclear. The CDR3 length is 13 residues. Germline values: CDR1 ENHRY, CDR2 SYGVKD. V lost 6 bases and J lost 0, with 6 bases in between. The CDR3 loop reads CAIRTDSGNTIYF. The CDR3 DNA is TGTGCCATCAGGACCGACTCTGGAAACACCATATATTTT.

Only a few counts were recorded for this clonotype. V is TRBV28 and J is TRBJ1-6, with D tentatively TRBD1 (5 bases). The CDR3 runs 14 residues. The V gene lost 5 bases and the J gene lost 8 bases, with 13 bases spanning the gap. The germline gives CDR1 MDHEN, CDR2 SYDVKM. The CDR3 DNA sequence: TGTGCCAGCAGTAAGGGGATCATTTATTCACCCCTCCACTTT. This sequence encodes CASSKGIIYSPLHF.

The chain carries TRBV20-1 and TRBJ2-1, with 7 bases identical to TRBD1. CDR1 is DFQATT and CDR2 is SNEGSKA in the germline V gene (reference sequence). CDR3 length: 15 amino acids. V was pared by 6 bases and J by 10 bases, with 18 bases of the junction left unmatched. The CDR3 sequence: CSAKGDRELLREQFF. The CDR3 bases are TGCAGTGCCAAGGGAGACAGGGAGCTCCTTCGGGAGCAGTTCTTC.

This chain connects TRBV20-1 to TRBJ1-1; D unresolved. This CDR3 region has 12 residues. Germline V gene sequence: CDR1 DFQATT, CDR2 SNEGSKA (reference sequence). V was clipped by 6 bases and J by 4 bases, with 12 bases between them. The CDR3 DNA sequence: TGCAGTGCCGCCGGCAGCTTCACTGAAGCTTTCTTT. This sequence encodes CSAAGSFTEAFF.

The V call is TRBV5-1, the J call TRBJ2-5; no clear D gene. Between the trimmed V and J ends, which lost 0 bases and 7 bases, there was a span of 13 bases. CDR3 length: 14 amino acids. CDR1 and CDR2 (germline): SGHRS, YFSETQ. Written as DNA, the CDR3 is TGCGCCAGCAGCTTGGTGCCAGCCTCGGGGACCCAGTACTTC. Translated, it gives CASSLVPASGTQYF.

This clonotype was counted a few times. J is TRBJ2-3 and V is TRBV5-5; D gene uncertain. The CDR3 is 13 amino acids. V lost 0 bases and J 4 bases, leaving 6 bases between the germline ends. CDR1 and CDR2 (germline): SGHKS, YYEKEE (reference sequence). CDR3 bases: TGTGCCAGCAGCTTGGTGTGGGCAGATACGCAGTATTTT. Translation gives CASSLVWADTQYF.

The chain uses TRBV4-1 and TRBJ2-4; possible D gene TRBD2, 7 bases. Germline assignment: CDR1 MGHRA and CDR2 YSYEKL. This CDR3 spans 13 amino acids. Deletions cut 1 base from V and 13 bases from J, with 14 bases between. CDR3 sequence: CASSQVGGREQYF. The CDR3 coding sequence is TGCGCCAGCAGCCAAGTTGGGGGGCGGGAGCAGTACTTC.

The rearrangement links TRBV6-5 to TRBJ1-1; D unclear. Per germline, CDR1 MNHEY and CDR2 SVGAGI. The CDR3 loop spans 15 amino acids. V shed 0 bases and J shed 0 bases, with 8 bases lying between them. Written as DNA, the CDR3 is TGTGCCAGCAGTTACTCCTTCAACCTGAACACTGAAGCTTTCTTT. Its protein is CASSYSFNLNTEAFF.

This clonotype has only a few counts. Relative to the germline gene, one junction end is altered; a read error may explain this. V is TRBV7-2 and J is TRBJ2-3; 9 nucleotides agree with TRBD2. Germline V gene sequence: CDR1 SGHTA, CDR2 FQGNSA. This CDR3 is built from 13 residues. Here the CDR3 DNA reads TGTGCCAGCAGCCTAGCGGGGCAGGATACGCAGTATTTT. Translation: CASSLAGQDTQYF.

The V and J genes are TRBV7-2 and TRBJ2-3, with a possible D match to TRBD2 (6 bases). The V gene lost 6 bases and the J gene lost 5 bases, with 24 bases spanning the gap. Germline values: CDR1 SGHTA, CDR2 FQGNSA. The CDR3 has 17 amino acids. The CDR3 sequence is CASSWGSGRGGGDTQYF. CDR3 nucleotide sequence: TGTGCCAGCAGTTGGGGATCGGGGCGGGGTGGAGGAGATACGCAGTATTTT.

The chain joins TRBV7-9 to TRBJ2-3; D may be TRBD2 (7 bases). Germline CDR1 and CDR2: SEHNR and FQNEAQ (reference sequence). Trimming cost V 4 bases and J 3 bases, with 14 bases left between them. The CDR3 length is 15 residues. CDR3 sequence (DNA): TGTGCCAGCAGCTCACAGGGACTACTAACAGATACGCAGTATTTT. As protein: CASSSQGLLTDTQYF.

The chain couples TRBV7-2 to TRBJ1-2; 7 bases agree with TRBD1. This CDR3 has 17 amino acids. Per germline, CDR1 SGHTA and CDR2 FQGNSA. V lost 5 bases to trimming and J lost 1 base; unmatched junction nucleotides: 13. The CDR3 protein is CASSIHPSGTDNYGYTF. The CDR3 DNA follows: TGTGCCAGCAGCATTCATCCTTCCGGGACAGATAACTATGGCTACACCTTC. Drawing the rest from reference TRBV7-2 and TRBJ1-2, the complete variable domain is GAGVSQSPSNKVTEKGKDVELRCDPISGHTALYWYRQSLGQGLEFLIYFQGNSAPDKSGLPSDRFSAERTGGSVSTLTIQRTQQEDSAVYLCASSIHPSGTDNYGYTFGSGTRLTVV.

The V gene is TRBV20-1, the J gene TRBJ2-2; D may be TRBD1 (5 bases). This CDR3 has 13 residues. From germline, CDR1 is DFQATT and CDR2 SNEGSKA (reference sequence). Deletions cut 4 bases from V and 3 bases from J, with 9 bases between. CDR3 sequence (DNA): TGCAGTGCTATCAGGGTCGACACCGGGGAGCTGTTTTTT. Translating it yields CSAIRVDTGELFF.

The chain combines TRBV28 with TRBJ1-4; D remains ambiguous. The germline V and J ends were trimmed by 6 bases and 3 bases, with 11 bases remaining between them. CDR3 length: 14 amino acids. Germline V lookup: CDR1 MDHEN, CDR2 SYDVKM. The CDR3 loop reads CASRGPLPNEKLFF. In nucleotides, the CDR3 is TGTGCCAGCAGAGGCCCGCTACCTAATGAAAAACTGTTTTTT.